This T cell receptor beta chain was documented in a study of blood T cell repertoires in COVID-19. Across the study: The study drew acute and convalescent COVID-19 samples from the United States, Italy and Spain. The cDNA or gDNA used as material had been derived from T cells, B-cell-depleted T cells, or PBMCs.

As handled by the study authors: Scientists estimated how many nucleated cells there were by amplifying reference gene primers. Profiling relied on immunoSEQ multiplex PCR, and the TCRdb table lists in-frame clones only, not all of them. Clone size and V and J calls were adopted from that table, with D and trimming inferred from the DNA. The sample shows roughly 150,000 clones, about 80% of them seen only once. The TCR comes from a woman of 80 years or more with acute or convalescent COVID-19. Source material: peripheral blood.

The CDR3: CASSSDTNEAFF. CDR3 nucleotides: TGTGCCAGCAGTTCGGACACCAATGAAGCTTTCTTT. The V gene is TRBV6-5, the J gene TRBJ1-1; weak D call: TRBD1 (5 bases). Looked up from germline, CDR1 is MNHEY and CDR2 is SVGAGI. Trimming pared 4 bases from V and 7 bases from J, leaving 10 bases between. CDR3 length: 12 residues.